This TCR beta chain was documented in a study of beta chain features in type 1 diabetes. The study's findings and limits: Insertions at VDJ junctions were less frequent in type 1 diabetes patients. These patients also deleted more nucleotides at the same junctions. TCRB CDR3 length was moderately but significantly reduced in all four CD4+ subsets of Type 1 diabetes patients.

Per the germline V gene, CDR1 is SEHNR and CDR2 is FQNEAQ (reference sequence). The CDR3 loop spans 15 amino acids. V gave up 5 bases and J gave up 4 bases, with 17 bases separating them. TCRB transcripts that were expressed got sequenced, as all of the isolated RNA had been reverse transcribed. Clones were sequenced by immunoSEQ multiplex PCR, and TCRdb holds only the in-frame ones, with some missing. The data hold 250,000 to 350,000 clones, with roughly an eighth observed a single time. A single heparinised blood sample, averaging about 100 mL, was obtained per donor. Notes on this clone: What it recognizes is unknown.

What was sequenced was naive CD4+ T cells from blood. The chain combines TRBV7-9 with TRBJ1-2; D gene unclear. The TCR sequence derives from a man aged 25-40 years with type 1 diabetes. In DNA form, the CDR3 reads TGTGCCAGCAGCCCAGGCCGGGAGGCGATCTATGGCTACACCTTC. Encoded protein: CASSPGREAIYGYTF. Variable domain in full (rest from reference TRBV7-9 and TRBJ1-2): DTGVSQNPRHKITKRGQNVTFRCDPISEHNRLYWYRQTLGQGPEFLTYFQNEAQLEKSRLLSDRFSAERPKGSFSTLEIQRTEQGDSAMYLCASSPGREAIYGYTFGSGTRLTVV.